This is a list of T cell receptor beta chains from one sample in a study of blood T cell repertoires in COVID-19. Clones were read by immunoSEQ multiplex PCR, and TCRdb kept only the in-frame ones, dropping some. This table holds 86,000 or so clones, about four fifths found once. The sequencing input was peripheral blood. Source of these receptors: a woman over 75 with acute or convalescent COVID-19. Both conserved end residues are part of each CDR3. D genes are given only for firm matches. The listing skips clone size in some rows; elsewhere it reads once, few, many or a size class.

v_gene: TRBV6-1
abundance: -
j_gene: TRBJ2-1
d_gene: -
CDR3nt: TGTGCCAGCAGTGCTCACAGGGCCCCGCTTCCCGGTGAGCAGTTCTTC
CDR3aa: CASSAHRAPLPGEQFF

v_gene: TRBV11-2
abundance: -
j_gene: TRBJ2-3
d_gene: TRBD2
CDR3nt: TGTGCCAGCAGCTTAGATCCCTCCCGGACTAGCGGGGTTTTT
CDR3aa: CASSLDPSRTSGVF

v_gene: TRBV5-1
abundance: -
j_gene: TRBJ2-1
d_gene: TRBD1
CDR3nt: TGCGCCAGCAGCGGGGGACAGGGGATAAACAATGAGCAGTTCTTC
CDR3aa: CASSGGQGINNEQFF

v_gene: TRBV15
abundance: -
j_gene: TRBJ1-1
d_gene: TRBD1
CDR3nt: TGTGCCACCAGCAGAGCCGGGACAGGGTCCACTGAAGCTTTCTTT
CDR3aa: CATSRAGTGSTEAFF

v_gene: TRBV6-5
abundance: -
j_gene: TRBJ2-7
d_gene: -
CDR3nt: TGTGCCACCGGGAGAGGCGATTCCCGCGAGCAGTACTTC
CDR3aa: CATGRGDSREQYF

v_gene: TRBV5-1
abundance: -
j_gene: TRBJ2-1
d_gene: -
CDR3nt: TGCGCCAGCAGCTTGGCGGCAGGCCTAGCGAATGAGCAGTTCTTC
CDR3aa: CASSLAAGLANEQFF

v_gene: TRBV27
abundance: -
j_gene: TRBJ2-3
d_gene: -
CDR3nt: TGTGCCAGCAGTTCACTCTCCCGGGACTTCAATCATACGCAGTATTTT
CDR3aa: CASSSLSRDFNHTQYF

v_gene: TRBV7-2
abundance: -
j_gene: TRBJ2-1
d_gene: TRBD1
CDR3nt: TGTGCCAGCAGCAACGACAGGGGTTCCTACAATGAGCAGTTCTTC
CDR3aa: CASSNDRGSYNEQFF

v_gene: TRBV3-1/TRBV3-2
abundance: -
j_gene: TRBJ1-1
d_gene: -
CDR3nt: TGTGCCAGCAGCCCCGATCCCCAGACTGAAGCTTTCTTT
CDR3aa: CASSPDPQTEAFF

v_gene: TRBV28
abundance: once
j_gene: TRBJ2-1
d_gene: -
CDR3nt: TGTGCCAGCAGAGGGACACCCTACAATGAGCAGTTCTTC
CDR3aa: CASRGTPYNEQFF

v_gene: TRBV5-8
abundance: -
j_gene: TRBJ1-2
d_gene: TRBD1
CDR3nt: TGTGCCAGCAGCTTGGCCTCAAAGACAGGGTTGCTTGGCTACACCTTC
CDR3aa: CASSLASKTGLLGYTF

v_gene: TRBV5-1
abundance: -
j_gene: TRBJ2-5
d_gene: TRBD1
CDR3nt: TGCGCCAGCAGCCCCACTGGACAGGGTGGAGAGACCCAGTACTTC
CDR3aa: CASSPTGQGGETQYF

v_gene: TRBV28
abundance: -
j_gene: TRBJ1-5
d_gene: -
CDR3nt: TGTGCCAGCAGTTTAACAGCTCAGCCCCAGCATTTT
CDR3aa: CASSLTAQPQHF

v_gene: TRBV18
abundance: -
j_gene: TRBJ2-1
d_gene: TRBD2
CDR3nt: TGTGCCAGCTCACCACAAGCGGGAATTTACAATGAGCAGTTCTTC
CDR3aa: CASSPQAGIYNEQFF

v_gene: TRBV7-6
abundance: -
j_gene: TRBJ2-1
d_gene: TRBD2
CDR3nt: TGTGCCAGCAGCCCTCAAGGACTAGCGGGAGCAATAAGCTCCTACAATGAGCAGTTCTTC
CDR3aa: CASSPQGLAGAISSYNEQFF

v_gene: TRBV11-2
abundance: -
j_gene: TRBJ1-1
d_gene: TRBD1
CDR3nt: TGTGCCAGCAGCTTAGCAGCAGGACAGGGCACTGAAGCTTTCTTT
CDR3aa: CASSLAAGQGTEAFF

v_gene: TRBV23-1
abundance: -
j_gene: TRBJ2-4
d_gene: TRBD1
CDR3nt: TGCGCCAGCAGTCAATCGTTAGGGGGCGTATCGGCCAAAAACATTCAGTACTTC
CDR3aa: CASSQSLGGVSAKNIQYF

v_gene: TRBV2
abundance: once
j_gene: TRBJ1-4
d_gene: TRBD1
CDR3nt: TGTGCCAGCAGTGAACAGGGGGCGAATTTTGAAAAACTGTTTTTT
CDR3aa: CASSEQGANFEKLFF

v_gene: TRBV5-5
abundance: -
j_gene: TRBJ1-1
d_gene: -
CDR3nt: TGTGCCAGCAGCTTGTTCACTACGAACACTGAAGCTTTCTTT
CDR3aa: CASSLFTTNTEAFF

v_gene: TRBV29-1
abundance: -
j_gene: TRBJ1-4
d_gene: -
CDR3nt: TGCAGCGTTGAAGGAGGGGAGGGGAGAGAAAAACTGTTTTTT
CDR3aa: CSVEGGEGREKLFF